Sequencing of this TCR beta chain was carried out in a study of blood T cell repertoires in COVID-19. Generated by immunoSEQ multiplex PCR, the TCRdb table keeps only in-frame clones and is missing some. The table includes about 180,000 clones, approximately 88% detected once. The V segment lost 4 bases and the J segment 4 bases; nucleotides outside the gene matches: 1. Germline values: CDR1 SGHNT, CDR2 YYREEE (reference sequence). The CDR3 has 14 residues. Sequenced material: peripheral blood. This TCR was recovered from a woman aged 35 to 49 with COVID-19, enrolled during active disease. The chain carries TRBV5-4 and TRBJ1-5; 11 bases are shared with TRBD1. CDR3 sequence (DNA): TGTGCCAGCAGCCGGGACAGGGGGAATCAGCCCCAGCATTTT. Protein: CASSRDRGNQPQHF.